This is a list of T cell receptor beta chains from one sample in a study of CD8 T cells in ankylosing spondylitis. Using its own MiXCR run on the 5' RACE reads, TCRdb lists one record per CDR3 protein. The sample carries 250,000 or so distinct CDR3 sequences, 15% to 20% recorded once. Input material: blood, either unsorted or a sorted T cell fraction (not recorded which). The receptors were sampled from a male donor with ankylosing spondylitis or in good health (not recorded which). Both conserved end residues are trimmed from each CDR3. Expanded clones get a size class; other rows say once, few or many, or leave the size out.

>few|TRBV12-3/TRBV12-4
ASSHPGLAGDEETQY
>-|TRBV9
ASSVEPTAVLGQGFHEQY
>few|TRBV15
ATSVLWGAADTQY
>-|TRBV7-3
ASSVLAGAANEQF
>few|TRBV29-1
SVEYGTVNTEAF
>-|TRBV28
ASSFEQTTSTDTQY
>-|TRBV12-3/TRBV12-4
ASTHPDSANTGELF
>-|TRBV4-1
ASSQLQSTGELF
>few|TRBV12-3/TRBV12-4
ASSWRQGLPYEQY
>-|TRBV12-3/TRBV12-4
ASSLVGAAAFGGEQF
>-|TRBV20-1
SATGIQGPPYEQY
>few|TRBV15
ATSRGDLEGYT
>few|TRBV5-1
ASSPLAGGSSYEQY
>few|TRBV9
ASSAPTGGTGEQY
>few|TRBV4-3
ASSQAPAFANTGELF
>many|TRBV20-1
SARDQDRYQPQH
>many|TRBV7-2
ASSLEHSGANVLT
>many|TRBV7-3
ASSLTTTGLGAEAF
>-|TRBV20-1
SARDDRGLYGYT
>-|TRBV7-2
ASSPDSREAYNEQF
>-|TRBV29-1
SVVDGRAYEQY
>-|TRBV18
ASPLGSYEQY
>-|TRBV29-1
SGYSGYEQY
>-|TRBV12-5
ASGLPLAPEKLF
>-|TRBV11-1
ASSLGTSGLDSNQPRH
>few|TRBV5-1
ASRGGTANSETQY
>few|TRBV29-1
SVEEPAGGTNSEQF
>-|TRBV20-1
SARDVASLGELF
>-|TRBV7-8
ASSLGLAGEDYNEQF
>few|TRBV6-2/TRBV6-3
ASRKRDLTGELF
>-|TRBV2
ASSELLRGYGNQPQH
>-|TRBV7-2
ASSLAFWDKSSYEQY
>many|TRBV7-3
ASSLIASDTDTQY
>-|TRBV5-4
ASSPGGGGAKNIQY
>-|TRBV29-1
SVEGPSGSSTDTQY
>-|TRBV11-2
ASSSIAGESTDTQY
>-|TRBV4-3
ASSQTSGSFNEQF
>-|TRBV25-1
ASSEYQGSNTGELF
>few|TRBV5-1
ASSPRQGESGNTIY
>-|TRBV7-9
ASSQDAGVGNIQY
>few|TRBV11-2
ASSFSLAGAYNEQF
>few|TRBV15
ATSGRASSLYEQY
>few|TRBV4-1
ASSPPPRDEQF
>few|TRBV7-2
ASSPNPNEQF
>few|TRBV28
ASSFPSGPYEQY
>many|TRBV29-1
SVDRGPYQETQY
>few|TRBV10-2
ASSEVGSSYNEQF
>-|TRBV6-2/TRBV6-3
ASSYWTEGTRRETQY
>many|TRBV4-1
ASSPLAGPSYEQY
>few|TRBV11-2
ASSSQLAGEINNEQF
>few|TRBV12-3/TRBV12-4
ASSFGGHTDTQY
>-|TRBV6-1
ASSVWHSYYTEPDTQY
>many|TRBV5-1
AIDSGPYEQY
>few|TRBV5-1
ASSFPDSVPTGNEQF
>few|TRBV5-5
ASSLAGLAESTDTQY
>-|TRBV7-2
ASSPPAEETQY
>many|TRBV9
ASSVEAGGGYT
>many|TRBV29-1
SVEVSYNEQF
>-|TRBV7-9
ASSVPVGEQF